Shown below are 20 T cell receptor beta chains from a single sample sequenced in a study of blood T cell repertoires in COVID-19. TCRdb keeps only in-frame clones here, not all; method: immunoSEQ multiplex PCR. The sample shows approximately 250,000 clones, about 91% of them seen only once. The sample consisted of PBMCs or T cells enriched from blood (not recorded which). The receptors shown here come from a man between 40 and 49 years old who had been exposed to COVID-19.

Only one count was recorded for this clone. The rearrangement uses TRBV2 and TRBJ1-5; D may be TRBD1 (5 bases). Germline CDR1 reads SNHLY; CDR2 reads FYNNEI. Trimming cost V 8 bases and J 1 base, with 12 bases left between them. This CDR3 is built from 14 residues. CDR3 DNA: TGTGCCAGCTGGGGGGAATTGAGCAATCAGCCCCAGCATTTT. Residues: CASWGELSNQPQHF. Full variable domain (outside the CDR3, taken from reference TRBV2 and TRBJ1-5): EPEVTQTPSHQVTQMGQEVILRCVPISNHLYFYWYRQILGQKVEFLVSFYNNEISEKSEIFDDQFSVERPDGSNFTLKIRSTKLEDSAMYFCASWGELSNQPQHFGDGTRLSIL.

The genes are TRBV7-9 and TRBJ2-1; 7 nucleotides line up with TRBD1. V was pared by 7 bases and J by 6 bases, with 12 bases of the junction left unmatched. The germline gives CDR1 SEHNR, CDR2 FQNEAQ (reference sequence). This CDR3 region has 15 residues. The CDR3 is CASNDRASHTNEQFF. CDR3 in DNA: TGTGCCAGCAACGACAGGGCCAGTCATACCAATGAGCAGTTCTTC.

This chain connects TRBV11-2 to TRBJ1-1, with 8 nucleotides matching TRBD1. Trimming cost V 4 bases and J 0 bases; bases outside gene matches: 7. Germline CDR1 is SGHAT and CDR2 is FQNNGV. The length of the CDR3 is 16 residues. CDR3 sequence (DNA): TGTGCCAGCAGCTCGGGACAGGTCTTAATGAACACTGAAGCTTTCTTT. Encoded protein: CASSSGQVLMNTEAFF.

The V gene is TRBV10-3, the J gene TRBJ2-1, with 8 nucleotides matching TRBD2. CDR1 ENHRY and CDR2 SYGVKD come from the germline V gene. With V trimmed by 7 bases and J by 8 bases, 10 bases remained unmatched. The CDR3 consists of 14 residues. This CDR3 is CAINPGLDKDEQFF. CDR3 DNA sequence: TGTGCCATCAACCCGGGACTAGATAAGGATGAGCAGTTCTTC.

CDR3 amino acids: CAGKQQNTGELFF. DNA for the CDR3: TGCGCCGGCAAACAGCAGAACACCGGGGAGCTGTTTTTT. V and J are TRBV10-2 and TRBJ2-2; D is uncertain. The germline CDR1 and CDR2 sequences are WSHSY and SAAADI. Trimming cost V 11 bases and J 1 base, with 11 bases left between them. This CDR3 is 13 amino acids long.

A single count supports this clone. This rearrangement joins TRBV19 to TRBJ1-2; D is perhaps TRBD1 (5 bases). Germline CDR1 LNHDA, CDR2 SQIVND (reference sequence). Trimming left V 3 bases short and J 4 bases short, with 9 bases between. The CDR3 is made up of 13 amino acids. CDR3 residues: CASSMGQGYGYTF. The CDR3 nucleotides read TGTGCCAGTAGTATGGGGCAGGGCTATGGCTACACCTTC.

A single count supports this clone. The chain joins TRBV7-3 to TRBJ1-2; D may be TRBD1 (5 bases). The CDR3 has 15 amino acids. V was shortened by 4 bases and J by 0 bases, with 12 bases between the two germline ends. CDR1 is SGHTA, CDR2 FQGTGA, per germline. Written as DNA, the CDR3 is TGTGCCAGCAGCTCGGAGGGACCTGCTAACTATGGCTACACCTTC. Its protein is CASSSEGPANYGYTF.

V usage is TRBV27 and J usage is TRBJ2-4; TRBD2 aligns across 9 bases. CDR1 and CDR2 from the germline V gene are MNHEY and SMNVEV (reference sequence). This CDR3 has 14 amino acids. J was trimmed by 3 bases and V by 5 bases; bases with no gene match: 2. The CDR3 is CASSATSGKNIQYF. CDR3 in DNA: TGTGCCAGCAGTGCGACTAGCGGCAAAAACATTCAGTACTTC.

The rearrangement uses TRBV5-1 and TRBJ2-4; TRBD1 might be the D (6 bases). Germline-derived CDR1 and CDR2 are SGHRS and YFSETQ. V was pared by 3 bases and J by 4 bases, with 11 bases between. The CDR3 extends over 14 amino acids. DNA of the CDR3: TGCGCCAGCAGCTCGATCGGACAGAAAAACATTCAGTACTTC. This sequence encodes CASSSIGQKNIQYF.

The chain combines TRBV19 with TRBJ1-2, with 10 bases identical to TRBD1. Trimming at V came to 7 bases and at J to 3 bases, leaving 5 bases not matched to a gene. The CDR3 extends over 14 amino acids. Germline V gene data show CDR1 as LNHDA and CDR2 as SQIVND (reference sequence). CDR3 in amino acids: CASIPGQGYYGYTF. CDR3 bases: TGTGCCAGTATCCCGGGACAGGGGTACTATGGCTACACCTTC. The variable domain in full, with the rest retrieved from reference TRBV19 and TRBJ1-2, is DGGITQSPKYLFRKEGQNVTLSCEQNLNHDAMYWYRQDPGQGLRLIYYSQIVNDFQKGDIAEGYSVSREKKESFPLTVTSAQKNPTAFYLCASIPGQGYYGYTFGSGTRLTVV.

The gene calls are TRBV6-2 or TRBV6-3 and TRBJ2-5; D gene uncertain. The CDR3 consists of 13 residues. Deletions cut 2 bases from V and 0 bases from J, with 4 bases between. Germline CDR1 and CDR2: MNHEY and SVGEGT. In DNA form, the CDR3 reads TGTGCCAGCAGTTACGAGAACCAAGAGACCCAGTACTTC. As protein: CASSYENQETQYF.

This rearrangement joins TRBV5-1 to TRBJ2-4, with TRBD2 matching over 13 bases. The V and J ends lost 4 bases and 1 base, in that order; junction bases with no gene match: 11. This CDR3 contains 19 residues. Germline CDR1 reads SGHRS; CDR2 reads YFSETQ. CDR3 sequence: CASSTSGRDSSWAKNIQYF. CDR3 DNA: TGCGCCAGCAGCACTAGCGGGAGGGATTCAAGTTGGGCCAAAAACATTCAGTACTTC.

V and J are TRBV19 and TRBJ2-3; the match to TRBD2 covers 8 bases. The germline gives CDR1 LNHDA, CDR2 SQIVND (reference sequence). The ends lost 5 bases at V and 1 base at J; junction bases unmatched: 5. CDR3 size: 15 residues. The CDR3 here is CASSLWRGGTDTQYF. CDR3 sequence (DNA): TGTGCCAGTAGTCTATGGCGGGGGGGCACAGATACGCAGTATTTT.

The chain carries TRBV11-2 and TRBJ2-3, with TRBD1 matching over 7 bases. This CDR3 is 15 amino acids long. Trimming took 3 bases from V and 0 from J; bases not matched to a gene: 3. Germline V gives CDR1 SGHAT, CDR2 FQNNGV. CDR3 bases: TGTGCCAGCAGCTTGGACAGGCTGAGCACAGATACGCAGTATTTT. Translated: CASSLDRLSTDTQYF.

The gene calls are TRBV10-3 and TRBJ2-5; D unresolved. CDR3 size: 13 residues. The V gene lost 3 bases and the J gene lost 0 bases, with 5 bases spanning the gap. Germline CDR1 reads ENHRY; CDR2 reads SYGVKD. DNA for the CDR3: TGTGCCATCAGTGAAACAGACCAAGAGACCCAGTACTTC. It translates to CAISETDQETQYF.

The chain couples TRBV6-5 to TRBJ1-2; a weak D match, TRBD1 (5 bases). Between the trimmed V and J ends, which lost 8 bases and 8 bases, there was a span of 15 bases. CDR1 is MNHEY, CDR2 SVGAGI, per germline. This CDR3 has 12 residues. CDR3 nucleotide sequence: TGTGCCAGCCGAGACAGCCTTGGGGGCTACACCTTC. It yields the protein CASRDSLGGYTF.

The chain carries TRBV6-5 and TRBJ2-7; TRBD2 aligns across 14 bases. The CDR3 runs to 15 residues. Germline CDR1 MNHEY, CDR2 SVGAGI. V gave up 5 bases and J gave up 5 bases; unmatched junction bases: 5. The CDR3 here is CASSQGLAGVHEQYF. In DNA, the CDR3 is TGTGCCAGCAGTCAGGGACTAGCGGGAGTGCACGAGCAGTACTTC.

The chain has TRBV18 and TRBJ1-2; 7 bases fit TRBD1. The CDR3 contains 13 residues. J gave up 4 bases and V 3 bases, and 2 bases lay outside the gene matches. In germline, CDR1 is KGHSH, CDR2 LQKENI. In DNA form, the CDR3 reads TGTGCCAGCTCACCGTCAGGGGGCTATGGCTACACCTTC. It encodes CASSPSGGYGYTF. Variable domain in full (rest from reference TRBV18 and TRBJ1-2): NAGVMQNPRHLVRRRGQEARLRCSPMKGHSHVYWYRQLPEEGLKFMVYLQKENIIDESGMPKERFSAEFPKEGPSILRIQQVVRGDSAAYFCASSPSGGYGYTFGSGTRLTVV.

This clone was seen a few times. This chain connects TRBV12-5 to TRBJ1-5, with D possibly being TRBD1 (5 bases). Germline-derived CDR1 and CDR2 are LGHNT and FRNRAP. The CDR3 has 13 residues. Trimming cost V 5 bases and J 4 bases, with 9 bases left between them. The CDR3 sequence is CASGETVNQPQHF. The CDR3, as DNA: TGTGCTAGTGGTGAGACAGTAAATCAGCCCCAGCATTTT.

V is TRBV5-6 and J is TRBJ2-5; D remains ambiguous. There are 14 residues in the CDR3. In germline, CDR1 is SGHDT, CDR2 YYEEEE. V was shortened by 1 base and J by 0 bases, with 7 bases between the two germline ends. CDR3 protein: CASSLTEYQETQYF. The CDR3 DNA is TGTGCCAGCAGCTTGACAGAGTACCAAGAGACCCAGTACTTC. The full variable domain, with the rest looked up from reference TRBV5-6 and TRBJ2-5, is DAGVTQSPTHLIKTRGQQVTLRCSPKSGHDTVSWYQQALGQGPQFIFQYYEEEERQRGNFPDRFSGHQFPNYSSELNVNALLLGDSALYLCASSLTEYQETQYFGPGTRLLVL.